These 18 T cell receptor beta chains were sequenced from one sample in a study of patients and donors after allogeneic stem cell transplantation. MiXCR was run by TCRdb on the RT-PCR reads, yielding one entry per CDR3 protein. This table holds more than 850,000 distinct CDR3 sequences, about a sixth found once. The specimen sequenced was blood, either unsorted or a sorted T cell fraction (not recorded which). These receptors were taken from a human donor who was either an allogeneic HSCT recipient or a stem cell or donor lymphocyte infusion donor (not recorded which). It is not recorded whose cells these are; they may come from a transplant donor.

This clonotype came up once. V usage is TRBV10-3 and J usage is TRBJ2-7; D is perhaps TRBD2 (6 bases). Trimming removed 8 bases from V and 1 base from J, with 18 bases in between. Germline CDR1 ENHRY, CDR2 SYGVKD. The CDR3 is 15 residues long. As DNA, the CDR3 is TGTGCCATCCTTAGGCAAGGGGACTTTTCCTACGAGCAGTACTTC. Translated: CAILRQGDFSYEQYF.

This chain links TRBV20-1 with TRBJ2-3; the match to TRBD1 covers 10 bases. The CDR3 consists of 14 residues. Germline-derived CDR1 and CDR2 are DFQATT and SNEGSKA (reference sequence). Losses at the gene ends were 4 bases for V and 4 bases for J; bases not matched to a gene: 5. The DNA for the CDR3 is TGCAGTGCTACCACGACAGGGGGCGCAGATACGCAGTATTTT. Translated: CSATTTGGADTQYF.

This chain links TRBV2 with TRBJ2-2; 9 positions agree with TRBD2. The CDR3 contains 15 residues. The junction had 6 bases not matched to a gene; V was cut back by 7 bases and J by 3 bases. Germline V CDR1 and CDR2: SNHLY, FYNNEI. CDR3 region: CASKLAGADTGELFF. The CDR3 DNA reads TGTGCCAGCAAATTAGCGGGGGCCGACACCGGGGAGCTGTTTTTT.

The CDR3 is CASSQDLDRGWGIYGYTF. The CDR3, as DNA: TGTGCCAGCAGCCAAGATCTTGACAGGGGGTGGGGGATCTATGGCTACACCTTC. This chain uses TRBV4-2 with TRBJ1-2; 9 nucleotides match TRBD1. The CDR3 totals 18 residues. Germline V lookup: CDR1 LGHNA, CDR2 YNFKEQ. V shed 0 bases and J 4 bases; nucleotides not matched to a gene: 12.

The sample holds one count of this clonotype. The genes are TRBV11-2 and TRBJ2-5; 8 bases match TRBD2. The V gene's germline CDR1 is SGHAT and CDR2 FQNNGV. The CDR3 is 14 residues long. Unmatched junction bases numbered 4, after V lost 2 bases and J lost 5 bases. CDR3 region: CASSLRTSRETQYF. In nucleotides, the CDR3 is TGTGCCAGCAGCTTACGGACTAGCAGGGAGACCCAGTACTTC.

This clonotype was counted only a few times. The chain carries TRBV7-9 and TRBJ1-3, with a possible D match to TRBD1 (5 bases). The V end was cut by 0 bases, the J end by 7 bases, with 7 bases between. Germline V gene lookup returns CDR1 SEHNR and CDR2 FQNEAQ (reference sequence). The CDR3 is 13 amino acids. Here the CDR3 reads CASSLAWDNTIYF. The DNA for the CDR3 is TGTGCCAGCAGCTTAGCCTGGGACAACACCATATATTTT.

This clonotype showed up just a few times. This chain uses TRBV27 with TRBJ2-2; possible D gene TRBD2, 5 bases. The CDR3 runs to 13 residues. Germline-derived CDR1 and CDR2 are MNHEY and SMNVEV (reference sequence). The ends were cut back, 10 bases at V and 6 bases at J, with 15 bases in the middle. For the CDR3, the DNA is TGTGCCACCCAAGGTAGCGTGGCCGGGGAGCTGTTTTTT. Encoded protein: CATQGSVAGELFF.

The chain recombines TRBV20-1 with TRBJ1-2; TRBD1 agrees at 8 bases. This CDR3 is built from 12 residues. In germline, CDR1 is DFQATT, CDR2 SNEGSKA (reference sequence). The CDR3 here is CRTGDGNYGYTF. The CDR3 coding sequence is TGCAGGACAGGGGACGGTAACTATGGCTACACCTTC.

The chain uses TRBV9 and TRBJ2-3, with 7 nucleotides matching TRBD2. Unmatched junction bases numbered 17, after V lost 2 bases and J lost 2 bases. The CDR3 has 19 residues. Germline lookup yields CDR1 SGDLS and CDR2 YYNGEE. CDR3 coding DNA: TGTGCCAGCAGCGTCAATGGGGGGGGATCACGCCTAGTCACAGATACGCAGTATTTT. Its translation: CASSVNGGGSRLVTDTQYF. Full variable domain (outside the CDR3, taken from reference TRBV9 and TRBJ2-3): DSGVTQTPKHLITATGQRVTLRCSPRSGDLSVYWYQQSLDQGLQFLIQYYNGEERAKGNILERFSAQQFPDLHSELNLSSLELGDSALYFCASSVNGGGSRLVTDTQYFGPGTRLTVL.

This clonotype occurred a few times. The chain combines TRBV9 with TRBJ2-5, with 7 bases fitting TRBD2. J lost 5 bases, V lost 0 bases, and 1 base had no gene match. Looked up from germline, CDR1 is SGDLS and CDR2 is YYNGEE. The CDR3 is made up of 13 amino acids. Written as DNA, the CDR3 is TGTGCCAGCAGCGTAGAGCGGGATGAGACCCAGTACTTC. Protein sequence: CASSVERDETQYF.

CDR3 protein: CASSHNGGSYNEQFF. The CDR3 bases are TGTGCCAGCAGCCACAACGGCGGGAGTTACAATGAGCAGTTCTTC. The V gene is TRBV4-2, the J gene TRBJ2-1; 7 nucleotides match TRBD2. With 3 bases clipped from V and 4 bases from J, the junction kept 6 bases outside the gene matches. This CDR3 has 15 amino acids. CDR1 is LGHNA and CDR2 is YNFKEQ in the germline V gene.

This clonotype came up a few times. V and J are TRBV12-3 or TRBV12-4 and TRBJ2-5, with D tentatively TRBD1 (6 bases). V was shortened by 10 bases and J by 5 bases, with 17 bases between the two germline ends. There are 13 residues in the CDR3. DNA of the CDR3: TGTGCCACCCACCTCAGGGGCGGTGAGACCCAGTACTTC. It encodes CATHLRGGETQYF.

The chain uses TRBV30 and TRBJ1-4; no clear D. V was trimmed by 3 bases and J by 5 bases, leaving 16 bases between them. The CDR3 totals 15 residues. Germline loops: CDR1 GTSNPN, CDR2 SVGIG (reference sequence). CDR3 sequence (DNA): TGTGCCTGGAGAGTTAAAAGGGTGGGCAATGAAAAACTGTTTTTT. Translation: CAWRVKRVGNEKLFF.

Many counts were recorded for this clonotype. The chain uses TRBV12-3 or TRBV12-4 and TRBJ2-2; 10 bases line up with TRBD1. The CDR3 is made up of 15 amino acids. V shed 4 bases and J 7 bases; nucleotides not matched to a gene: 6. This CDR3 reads CASSYSGQGNGELFF. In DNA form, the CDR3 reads TGTGCCAGCAGTTACTCGGGACAGGGGAACGGGGAGCTGTTTTTT.

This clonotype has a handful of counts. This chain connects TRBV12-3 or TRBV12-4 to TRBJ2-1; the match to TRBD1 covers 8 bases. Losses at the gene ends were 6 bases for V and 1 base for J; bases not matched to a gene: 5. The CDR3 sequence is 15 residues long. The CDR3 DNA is TGTGCCAGCAGGCTCCAGGGGGCTTCCTACAATGAGCAGTTCTTC. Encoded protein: CASRLQGASYNEQFF.

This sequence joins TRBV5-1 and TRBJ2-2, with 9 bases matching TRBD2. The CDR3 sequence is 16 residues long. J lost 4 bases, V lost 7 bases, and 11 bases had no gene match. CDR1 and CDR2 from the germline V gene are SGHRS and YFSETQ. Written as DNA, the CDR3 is TGCGCCAGCGGAACCTCTAGCGGGATTAGCACCGGGGAGCTGTTTTTT. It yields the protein CASGTSSGISTGELFF.

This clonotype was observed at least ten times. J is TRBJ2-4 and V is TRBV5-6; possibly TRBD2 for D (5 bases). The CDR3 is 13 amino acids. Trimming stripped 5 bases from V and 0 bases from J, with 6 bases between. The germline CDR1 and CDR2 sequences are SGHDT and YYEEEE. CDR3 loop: CASRGLAKNIQYF. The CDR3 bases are TGTGCCAGCAGAGGACTAGCCAAAAACATTCAGTACTTC.

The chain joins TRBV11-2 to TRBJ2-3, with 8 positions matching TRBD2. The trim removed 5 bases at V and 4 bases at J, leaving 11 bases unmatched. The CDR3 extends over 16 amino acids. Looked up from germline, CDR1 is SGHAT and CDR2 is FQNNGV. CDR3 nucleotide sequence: TGTGCCAGCAGCCCATTAGGGCGGGGGGCGTCAGATACGCAGTATTTT. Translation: CASSPLGRGASDTQYF. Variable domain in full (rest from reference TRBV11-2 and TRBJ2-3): EAGVAQSPRYKIIEKRQSVAFWCNPISGHATLYWYQQILGQGPKLLIQFQNNGVVDDSQLPKDRFSAERLKGVDSTLKIQPAKLEDSAVYLCASSPLGRGASDTQYFGPGTRLTVL.